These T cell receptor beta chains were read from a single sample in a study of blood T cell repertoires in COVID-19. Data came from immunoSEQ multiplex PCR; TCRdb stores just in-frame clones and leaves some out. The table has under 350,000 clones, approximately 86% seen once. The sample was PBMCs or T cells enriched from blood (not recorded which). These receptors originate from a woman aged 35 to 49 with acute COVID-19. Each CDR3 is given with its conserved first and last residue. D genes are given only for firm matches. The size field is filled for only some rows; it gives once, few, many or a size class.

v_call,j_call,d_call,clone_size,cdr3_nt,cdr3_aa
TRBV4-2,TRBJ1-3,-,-,TGTGCCAGCAGCCGGAACAGGGACTCTGGAAACACCATATATTTT,CASSRNRDSGNTIYF
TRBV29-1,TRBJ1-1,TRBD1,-,TGCAGCGTTGATAACAGGGGGAACACTGAAGCTTTCTTT,CSVDNRGNTEAFF
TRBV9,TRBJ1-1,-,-,TGTGCCAGCAGCGTTATTATGAACACTGAAGCTTTCTTT,CASSVIMNTEAFF
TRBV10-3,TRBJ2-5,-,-,TGTGCCATCATGGTTGCTAGCAGTTCGGAGACCCAGTACTTC,CAIMVASSSETQYF
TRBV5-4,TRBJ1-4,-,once,TGTGCCAGCAGCTTAGGGGGATCAACTAATGAAAAACTGTTTTTT,CASSLGGSTNEKLFF
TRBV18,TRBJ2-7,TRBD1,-,TGTGCCAGCTCACCCAACAACCTACAGGGGACCAACCGCGAGCAGTACTTC,CASSPNNLQGTNREQYF
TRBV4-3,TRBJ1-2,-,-,TGCGCCAGCAGCCAAGCCCTGAAAGGGGATGGCTACACCTTC,CASSQALKGDGYTF
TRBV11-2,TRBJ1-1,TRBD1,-,TGTGCCAGCAGCTTAATGGGACAGAGGGGAATGAACACTGAAGCTTTCTTT,CASSLMGQRGMNTEAFF
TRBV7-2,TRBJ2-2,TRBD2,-,TGTGCCAGCAGCTCCAATAGCGGGGGGTTCACCGGGGAGCTGTTTTTT,CASSSNSGGFTGELFF
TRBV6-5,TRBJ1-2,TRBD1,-,TGTGCCAGCAGTTTTAGGACAGGGGCCACTGGTGGCTACACCTTC,CASSFRTGATGGYTF
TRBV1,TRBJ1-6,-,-,TGCACCAGCAGCCAAGGGTACAGGCATAATTCACCCCTCCACTTT,CTSSQGYRHNSPLHF
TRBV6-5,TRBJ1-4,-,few,TGTGCCAGCAGTTACGGAACAGGGTCTAATGAAAAACTGTTTTTT,CASSYGTGSNEKLFF
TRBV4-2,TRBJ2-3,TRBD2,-,TGTGCCAGCAGCCCTGCGGGAGGGCTGTCAGATACGCAGTATTTT,CASSPAGGLSDTQYF
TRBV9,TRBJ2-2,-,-,TGTGCCAGCAGCGTAGATAATGCCGGGGAGCTGTTTTTT,CASSVDNAGELFF
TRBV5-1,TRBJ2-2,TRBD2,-,TGCGCCAGCAGCTTTGGTAGCGGGAGGATTACCGGGGAGCTGTTTTTT,CASSFGSGRITGELFF
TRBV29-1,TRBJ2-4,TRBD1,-,TGCAGCGTTTCACAGGGGAGTGACATTCAGTACTTC,CSVSQGSDIQYF
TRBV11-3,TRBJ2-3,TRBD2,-,TGTGCCAGCAGCTTAGGACTAGCGGGAGGGATCGGCACAGATACGCAGTATTTT,CASSLGLAGGIGTDTQYF
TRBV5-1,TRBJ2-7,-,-,TGCGCCAGCAGCCCCCGACAGTCTAGCTCCTACGAGCAGTACTTC,CASSPRQSSSYEQYF
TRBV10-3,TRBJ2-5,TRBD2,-,TGTGCCACCGGTAGCGGGGGCGACCAAGAGACCCAGTACTTC,CATGSGGDQETQYF
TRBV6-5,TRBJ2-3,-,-,TGTGCCAGCAGGTACTCCCTCCCGGGAGTGGGGGATACGCAGTATTTT,CASRYSLPGVGDTQYF
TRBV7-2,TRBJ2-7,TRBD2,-,TGTGCCAGCAGCAAAGACGGCGGGGGGGCAGTCTACGAGCAGTACTTC,CASSKDGGGAVYEQYF
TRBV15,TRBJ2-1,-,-,TGTGCCACCAGCAGAGAGAGGCGGGGCTACAATGAGCAGTTCTTC,CATSRERRGYNEQFF
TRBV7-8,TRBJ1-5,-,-,TGTGCCAGCACAGAGTCGGGGGGCACAAGCAATCAGCCCCAGCATTTT,CASTESGGTSNQPQHF
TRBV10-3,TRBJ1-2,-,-,TGTGCCATCAGTGAGGGGCTATTGAGCTATGGCTACACCTTC,CAISEGLLSYGYTF
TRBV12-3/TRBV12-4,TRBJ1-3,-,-,TGTGCCAGCAGTTGGCGACAGGGAAACACCATATATTTT,CASSWRQGNTIYF
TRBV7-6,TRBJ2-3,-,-,TGTGCCAGCAGCTTAAACAGGCCCACAGATACGCAGTATTTT,CASSLNRPTDTQYF
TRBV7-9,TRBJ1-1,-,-,TGTGCCAGCAGCTTTGGCAGGGACACTGAAGCTTTCTTT,CASSFGRDTEAFF
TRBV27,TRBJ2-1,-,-,TGTGCCAGCAGTTTATATCCAGGGGCGTATGTCAATGAGCAGTTCTTC,CASSLYPGAYVNEQFF
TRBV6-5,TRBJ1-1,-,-,TGTGCCAGCAGTTCGGCGGGCGGCGGCACTGAAGCTTTCTTT,CASSSAGGGTEAFF
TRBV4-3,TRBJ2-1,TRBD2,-,TGCGCCAGCAGCCAAGATTTAAGGGGTGGGACTAGCTTCTACAATGAGCAGTTCTTC,CASSQDLRGGTSFYNEQFF
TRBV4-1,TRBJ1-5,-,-,TGCGCCAGCAGCCAAGATCAGGCGTCACATCAGCCCCAGCATTTT,CASSQDQASHQPQHF
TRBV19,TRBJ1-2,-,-,TGTGCCAGTAGCTCCGTACAGGGTTATGGCTACACCTTC,CASSSVQGYGYTF
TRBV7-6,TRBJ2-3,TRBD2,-,TGTGCCAGCAGCTTGCTTGGGGGGGGAAGCACAGATACGCAGTATTTT,CASSLLGGGSTDTQYF
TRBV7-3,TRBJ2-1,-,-,TGTGCCAGCAGCTCACCGGGGAGGAACTACAATGAGCAGTTCTTC,CASSSPGRNYNEQFF
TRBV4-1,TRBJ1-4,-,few,TGCGCCAGCAGCCAAGTCGGTGGCCCCAGGGGCCAGGGAAAACTGTTTTTT,CASSQVGGPRGQGKLFF
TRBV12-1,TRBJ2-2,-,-,TGTGCCAGCAGCTTCCCGGGACTAGCGCCCCCCGGGGAGCTGTTTTTT,CASSFPGLAPPGELFF
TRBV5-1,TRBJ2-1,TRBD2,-,TGCGCCAGCAGTCAACTAGCGCTTAACAATGAGCAGTTCTTC,CASSQLALNNEQFF
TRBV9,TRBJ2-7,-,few,TGTGCCAGCAGCGCTGGGGGCAGCAAGACCTACGAGCAGTACTTC,CASSAGGSKTYEQYF
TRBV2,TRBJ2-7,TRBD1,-,TGTGCCAGCAGCCGGGACAGGCAAAGCTCCTACGAGCAGTACTTC,CASSRDRQSSYEQYF
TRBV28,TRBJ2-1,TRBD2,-,TGTGCCAGCAGACGGACTAGCGGGAGAGTCAATGAGCAGTTCTTC,CASRRTSGRVNEQFF
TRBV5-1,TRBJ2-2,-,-,TGCGCCAGCAGCTTGGATTGGGGGCGCGGGGAGCTGTTTTTT,CASSLDWGRGELFF
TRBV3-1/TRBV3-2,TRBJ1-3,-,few,TGTGCCAGCAGCCAAGATTCGGCCGGAGCCTCTGGAAACACCATATATTTT,CASSQDSAGASGNTIYF
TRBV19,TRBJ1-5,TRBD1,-,TGTGCCAGTAGTATAGAGGGGACAGGCAATCAGCCCCAGCATTTT,CASSIEGTGNQPQHF
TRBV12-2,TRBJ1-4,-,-,TGTGCAAGTCGTTCCGGACAGAACAATGAAAAACTGTTTTTT,CASRSGQNNEKLFF
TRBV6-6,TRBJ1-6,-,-,TGTGCCAGCAGCCACCGGGATGAAAGTTCACCCCTCCACTTT,CASSHRDESSPLHF
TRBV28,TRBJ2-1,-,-,TGTGCCAGCAGTTCTCCAAGCTCAGAGCAGTTCTTC,CASSSPSSEQFF
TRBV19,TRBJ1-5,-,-,TGTGCCAGTTCTTCGACAGGCAATCAGCCCCAGCATTTT,CASSSTGNQPQHF
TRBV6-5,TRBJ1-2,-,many,TGTGCCAGCAGTTCCAGACAGCCTTATGGCTACACCTTC,CASSSRQPYGYTF
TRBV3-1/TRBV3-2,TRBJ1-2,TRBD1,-,TGTGCCAGCAGGCACAGGGGTAGCGGGGGTGGCTACACCTTC,CASRHRGSGGGYTF
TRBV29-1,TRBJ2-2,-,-,TGCAGCGTGAAGAGCTTTACCACCGGGGAGCTGTTTTTT,CSVKSFTTGELFF
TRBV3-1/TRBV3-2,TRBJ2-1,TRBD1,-,TGTGCCAGCAGCCCTCTAGGACAGGATGCGTTCTTC,CASSPLGQDAFF